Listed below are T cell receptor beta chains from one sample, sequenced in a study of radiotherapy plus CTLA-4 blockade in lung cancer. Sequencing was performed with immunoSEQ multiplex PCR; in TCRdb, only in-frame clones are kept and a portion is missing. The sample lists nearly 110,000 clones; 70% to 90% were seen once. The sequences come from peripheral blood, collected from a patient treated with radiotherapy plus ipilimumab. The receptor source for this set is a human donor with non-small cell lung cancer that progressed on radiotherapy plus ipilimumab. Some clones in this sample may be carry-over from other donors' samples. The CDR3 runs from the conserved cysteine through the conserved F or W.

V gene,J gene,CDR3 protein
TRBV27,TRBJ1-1,CASSKFAEGEAFF
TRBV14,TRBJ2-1,CASSHHRTTGTTLEQFF
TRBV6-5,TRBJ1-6,CASSYGESSYNSPLHF
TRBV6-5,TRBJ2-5,CASSYSMAGGETQYF
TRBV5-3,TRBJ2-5,CARSLGTQETQYF
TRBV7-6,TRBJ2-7,CASSLGPNYEQYF
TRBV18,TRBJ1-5,CASSQNLVGISNQPQHF
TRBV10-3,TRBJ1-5,CAISDGRVENQPQHF
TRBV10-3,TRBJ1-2,CAISEEGIYYGYTF
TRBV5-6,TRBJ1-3,CASSSTIKAYNSGNTIYF
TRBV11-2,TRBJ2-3,CASSLRVASTTSTDTQYF
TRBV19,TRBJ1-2,CCGPGYTF
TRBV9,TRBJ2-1,CASSVGTTPLADEQFF
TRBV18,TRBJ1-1,CASSPTGVNTEAFF
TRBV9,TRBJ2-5,CASSVSAQETQYF
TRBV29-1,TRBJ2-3,CSVVGLAGVTDTQYF
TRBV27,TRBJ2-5,CASSFSRGGQETQYF
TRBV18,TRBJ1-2,CASSPLTGANYGYTF
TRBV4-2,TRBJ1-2,CASSQDQEGARDYGYTF
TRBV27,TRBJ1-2,CASSTTGGRNYGYTF
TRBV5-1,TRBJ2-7,CASSLTNTYEQYF
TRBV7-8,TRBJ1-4,CASSRYPRVSEKLFF
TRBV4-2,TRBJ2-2,CASSQEYTGSGELFF
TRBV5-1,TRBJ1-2,CASRRAGGGPTYGYTF
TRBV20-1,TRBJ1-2,CSASVGFGYTF
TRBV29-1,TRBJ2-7,CSVNGQGFLGEQYF
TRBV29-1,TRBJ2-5,CSARGTSGDQETQYF
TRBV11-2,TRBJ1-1,CASSAWDRGEAEAFF
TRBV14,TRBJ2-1,CASSLLLAGNNEQFF
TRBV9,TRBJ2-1,CASAQEGLRSYNEQFF
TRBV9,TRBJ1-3,CASSVGRPTSSGNTIYF
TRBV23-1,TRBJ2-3,CASSQSTGPGTDTQYF
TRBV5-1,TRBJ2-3,CASSLGRGFTDTQYF
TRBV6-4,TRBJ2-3,CATRQGGTDTQYF
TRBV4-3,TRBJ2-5,CASSQERGRGKTPILGETQYF
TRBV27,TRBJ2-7,CASSFDSDYEQYF
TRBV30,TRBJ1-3,CAWRPRGGVGNTIYF
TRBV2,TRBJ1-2,CANKGDLGYYGYTF
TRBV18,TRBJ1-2,CASSTEGSYTF
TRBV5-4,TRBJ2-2,CASSPGVGRLTGELFF
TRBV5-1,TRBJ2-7,CASAQFTGGSYEQYF
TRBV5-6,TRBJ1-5,CASSLQGGWQPQHF
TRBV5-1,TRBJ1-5,CASSEDGYQPQHF
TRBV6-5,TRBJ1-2,CASSYSGAAGNYGYTF
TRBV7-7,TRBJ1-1,CASSLSENTEAFF
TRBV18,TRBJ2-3,CASSPRQDTQYF
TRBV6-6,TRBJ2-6,CASHSGFGANVLTF
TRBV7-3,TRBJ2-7,CASSLSGGEAYEQYF
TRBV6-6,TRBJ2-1,CASSKTSYDTEQFF
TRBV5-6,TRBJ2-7,CASSFGQLYEQYF